This T cell receptor (beta chain) was documented in a study of cytomegalovirus exposure and HLA in healthy donors. About the study: The platform used for the roughly 130 validation repertoires matched that of the approximately 710 first-cohort repertoires, a later analysis reported. General study results and limits: The CMV antigen specificity of a few CMV-associated chains was confirmed through in vitro analysis.

As to this clone: The target antigen is unknown. At the DNA level, this CDR3 is encoded by other sequences in the same sample as well.

The data were produced by immunoSEQ multiplex PCR, yet TCRdb's version contains in-frame clones alone and is incomplete. The repertoire has 130,000 to 150,000 clones, approximately 86% of them found once; the top ten carry less than 5.5%. Germline CDR1 reads GTSNPN; CDR2 reads SVGIG (reference sequence). The CDR3 contains 13 residues. The V gene end was trimmed by 1 base and the J gene end by 3 bases; junction bases not matched to a gene: 1. The V call is TRBV30, the J call TRBJ2-7; 9 bases map to TRBD1. The clonotype was recovered from a man younger than 35 in good health and CMV-seropositive. Sample: PBMCs. CDR3 in amino acids: CAWSAGQGYEQYF. In DNA, the CDR3 is TGTGCCTGGAGTGCGGGACAGGGCTACGAGCAGTACTTC.